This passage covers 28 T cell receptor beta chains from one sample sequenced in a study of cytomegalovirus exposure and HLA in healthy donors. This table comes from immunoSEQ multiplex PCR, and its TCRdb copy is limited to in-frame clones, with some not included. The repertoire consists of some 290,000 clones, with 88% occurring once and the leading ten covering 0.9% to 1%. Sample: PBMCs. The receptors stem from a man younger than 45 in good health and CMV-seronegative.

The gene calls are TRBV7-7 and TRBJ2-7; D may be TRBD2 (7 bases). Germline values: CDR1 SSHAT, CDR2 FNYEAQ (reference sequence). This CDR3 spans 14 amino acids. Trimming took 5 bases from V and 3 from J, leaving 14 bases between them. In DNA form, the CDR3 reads TGTGCCAGCAGCCAGGCGGGGGCCGGCTACGAGCAGTACTTC. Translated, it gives CASSQAGAGYEQYF.

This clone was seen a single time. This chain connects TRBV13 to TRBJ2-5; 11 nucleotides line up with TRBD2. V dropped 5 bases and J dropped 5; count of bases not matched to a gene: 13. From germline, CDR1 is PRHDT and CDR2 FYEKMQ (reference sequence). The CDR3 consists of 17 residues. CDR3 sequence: CASSALAGGPLGETQYF. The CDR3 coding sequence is TGTGCCAGCAGCGCGCTAGCGGGGGGACCCCTAGGGGAGACCCAGTACTTC. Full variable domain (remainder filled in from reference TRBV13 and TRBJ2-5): AAGVIQSPRHLIKEKRETATLKCYPIPRHDTVYWYQQGPGQDPQFLISFYEKMQSDKGSIPDRFSAQQFSDYHSELNMSSLELGDSALYFCASSALAGGPLGETQYFGPGTRLLVL.

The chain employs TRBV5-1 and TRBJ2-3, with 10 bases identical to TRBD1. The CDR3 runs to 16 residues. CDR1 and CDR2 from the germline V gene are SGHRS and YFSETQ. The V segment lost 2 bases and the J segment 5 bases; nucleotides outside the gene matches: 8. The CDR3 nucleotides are TGCGCCAGCAGCTTAACCGGGACAGGGGTATTAGATACGCAGTATTTT. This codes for CASSLTGTGVLDTQYF.

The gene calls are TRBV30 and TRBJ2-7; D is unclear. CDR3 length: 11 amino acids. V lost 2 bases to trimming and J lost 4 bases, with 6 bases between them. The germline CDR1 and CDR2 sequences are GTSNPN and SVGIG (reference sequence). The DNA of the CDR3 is TGTGCCTGGAGTAGCCGATACGAGCAGTACTTC. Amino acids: CAWSSRYEQYF.

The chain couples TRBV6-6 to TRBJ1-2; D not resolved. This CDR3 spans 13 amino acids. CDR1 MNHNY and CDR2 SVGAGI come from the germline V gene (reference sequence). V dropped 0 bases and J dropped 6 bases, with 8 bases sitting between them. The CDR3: CASSYSIADGYTF. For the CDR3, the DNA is TGTGCCAGCAGTTACTCGATTGCGGATGGCTACACCTTC.

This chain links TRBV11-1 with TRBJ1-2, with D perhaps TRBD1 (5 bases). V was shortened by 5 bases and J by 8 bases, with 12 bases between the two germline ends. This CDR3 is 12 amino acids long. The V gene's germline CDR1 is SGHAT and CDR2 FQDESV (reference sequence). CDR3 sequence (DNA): TGTGCCAGCAGCGATGACAGTCTAGGCTACACCTTC. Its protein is CASSDDSLGYTF.

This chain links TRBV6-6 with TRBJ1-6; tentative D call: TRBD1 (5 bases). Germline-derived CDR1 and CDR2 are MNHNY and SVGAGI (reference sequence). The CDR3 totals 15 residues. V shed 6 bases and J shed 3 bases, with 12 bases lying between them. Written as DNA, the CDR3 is TGTGCCAGCAGACCCCAGCAGGGCTATAATTCACCCCTCCACTTT. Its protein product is CASRPQQGYNSPLHF.

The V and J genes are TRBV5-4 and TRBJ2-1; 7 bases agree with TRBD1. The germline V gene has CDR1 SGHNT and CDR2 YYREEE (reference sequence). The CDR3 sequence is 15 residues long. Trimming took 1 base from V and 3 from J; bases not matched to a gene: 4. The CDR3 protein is CASSLRGGHYNEQFF. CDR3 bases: TGTGCCAGCAGCTTGAGAGGGGGCCACTACAATGAGCAGTTCTTC. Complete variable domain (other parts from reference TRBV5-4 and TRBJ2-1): ETGVTQSPTHLIKTRGQQVTLRCSSQSGHNTVSWYQQALGQGPQFIFQYYREEENGRGNFPPRFSGLQFPNYSSELNVNALELDDSALYLCASSLRGGHYNEQFFGPGTRLTVL.

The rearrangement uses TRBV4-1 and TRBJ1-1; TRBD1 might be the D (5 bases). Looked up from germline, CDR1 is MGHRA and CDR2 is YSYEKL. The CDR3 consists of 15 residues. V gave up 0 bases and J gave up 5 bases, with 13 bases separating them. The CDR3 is CASSQDRDLGTEAFF. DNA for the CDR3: TGCGCCAGCAGCCAAGACAGGGATTTGGGTACTGAAGCTTTCTTT.

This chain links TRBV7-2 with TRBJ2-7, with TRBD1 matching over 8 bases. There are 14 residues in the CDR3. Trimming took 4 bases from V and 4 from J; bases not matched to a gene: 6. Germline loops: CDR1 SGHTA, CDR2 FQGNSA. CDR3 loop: CASSSRTGTYEQYF. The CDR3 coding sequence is TGTGCCAGCAGCTCCCGGACAGGGACTTACGAGCAGTACTTC.

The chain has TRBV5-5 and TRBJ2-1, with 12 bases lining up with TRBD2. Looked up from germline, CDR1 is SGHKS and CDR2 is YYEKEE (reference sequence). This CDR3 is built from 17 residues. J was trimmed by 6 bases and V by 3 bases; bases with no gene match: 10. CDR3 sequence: CASSWPGLAGPGNEQFF. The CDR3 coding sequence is TGTGCCAGCAGCTGGCCGGGACTAGCGGGCCCGGGCAATGAGCAGTTCTTC.

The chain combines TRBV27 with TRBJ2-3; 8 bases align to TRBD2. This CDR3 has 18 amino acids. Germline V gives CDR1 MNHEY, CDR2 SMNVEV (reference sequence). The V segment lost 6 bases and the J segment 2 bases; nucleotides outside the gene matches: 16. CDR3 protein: CASSPGLVEWAPTDTQYF. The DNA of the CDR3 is TGTGCCAGCAGCCCGGGACTAGTGGAATGGGCACCCACAGATACGCAGTATTTT.

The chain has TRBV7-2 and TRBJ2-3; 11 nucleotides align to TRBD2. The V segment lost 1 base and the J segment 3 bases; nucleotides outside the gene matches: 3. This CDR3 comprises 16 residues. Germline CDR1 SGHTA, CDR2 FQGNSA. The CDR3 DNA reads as TGTGCCAGCAGCTTAGTGGGGACTAGCGGAACAGATACGCAGTATTTT. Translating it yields CASSLVGTSGTDTQYF.

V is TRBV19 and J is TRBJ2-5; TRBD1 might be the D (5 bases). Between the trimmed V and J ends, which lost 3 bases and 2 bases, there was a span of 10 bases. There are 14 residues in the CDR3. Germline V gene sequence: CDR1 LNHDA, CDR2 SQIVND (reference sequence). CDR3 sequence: CASSILGQQETQYF. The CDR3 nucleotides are TGTGCCAGTAGTATCTTAGGACAACAAGAGACCCAGTACTTC.

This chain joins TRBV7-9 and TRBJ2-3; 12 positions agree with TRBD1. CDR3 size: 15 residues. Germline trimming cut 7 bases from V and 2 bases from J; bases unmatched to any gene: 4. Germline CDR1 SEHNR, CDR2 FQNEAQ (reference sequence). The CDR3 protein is CASTPGQGATDTQYF. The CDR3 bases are TGTGCCAGCACCCCGGGACAGGGGGCCACAGATACGCAGTATTTT.

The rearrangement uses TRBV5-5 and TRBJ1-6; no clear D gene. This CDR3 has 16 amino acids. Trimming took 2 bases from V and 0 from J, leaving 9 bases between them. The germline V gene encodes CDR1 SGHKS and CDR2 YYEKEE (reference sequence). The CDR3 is CASSFRSSSYNSPLHF. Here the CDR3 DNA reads TGTGCCAGCAGCTTTAGGAGCAGCTCCTATAATTCACCCCTCCACTTT.

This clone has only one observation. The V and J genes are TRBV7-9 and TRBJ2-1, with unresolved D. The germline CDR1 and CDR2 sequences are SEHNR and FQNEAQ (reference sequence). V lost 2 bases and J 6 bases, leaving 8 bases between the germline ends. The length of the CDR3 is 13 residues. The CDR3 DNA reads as TGTGCCAGCAGCTTAACTCCCGCCAATGAGCAGTTCTTC. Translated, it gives CASSLTPANEQFF. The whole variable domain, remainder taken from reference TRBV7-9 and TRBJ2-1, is DTGVSQNPRHKITKRGQNVTFRCDPISEHNRLYWYRQTLGQGPEFLTYFQNEAQLEKSRLLSDRFSAERPKGSFSTLEIQRTEQGDSAMYLCASSLTPANEQFFGPGTRLTVL.

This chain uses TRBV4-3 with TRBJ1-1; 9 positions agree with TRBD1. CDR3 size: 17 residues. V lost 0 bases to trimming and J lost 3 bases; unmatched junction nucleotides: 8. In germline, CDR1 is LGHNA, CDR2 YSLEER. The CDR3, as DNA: TGCGCCAGCAGCCAAGATATGGGACAGGGTGGGGACACTGAAGCTTTCTTT. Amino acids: CASSQDMGQGGDTEAFF.

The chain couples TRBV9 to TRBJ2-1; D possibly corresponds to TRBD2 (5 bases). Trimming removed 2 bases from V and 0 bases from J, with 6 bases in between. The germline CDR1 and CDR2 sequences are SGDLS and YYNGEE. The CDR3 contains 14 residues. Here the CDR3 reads CASSVTNSYNEQFF. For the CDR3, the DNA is TGTGCCAGCAGCGTGACTAACTCCTACAATGAGCAGTTCTTC.

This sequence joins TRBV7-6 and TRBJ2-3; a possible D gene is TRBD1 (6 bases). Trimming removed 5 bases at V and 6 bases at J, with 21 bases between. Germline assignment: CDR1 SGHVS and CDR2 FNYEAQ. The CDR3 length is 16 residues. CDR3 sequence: CASSGLTGTKWDTQYF. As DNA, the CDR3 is TGTGCCAGCAGCGGGCTGACCGGGACAAAATGGGATACGCAGTATTTT.

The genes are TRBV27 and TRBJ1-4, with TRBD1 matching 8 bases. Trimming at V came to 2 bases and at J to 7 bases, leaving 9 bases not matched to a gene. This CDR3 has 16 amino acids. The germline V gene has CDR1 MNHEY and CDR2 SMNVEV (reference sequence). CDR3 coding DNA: TGTGCCAGCAGTTTAAGAGCGCAGGGGGCGATTGAAAAACTGTTTTTT. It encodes CASSLRAQGAIEKLFF. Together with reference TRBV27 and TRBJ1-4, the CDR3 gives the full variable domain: EAQVTQNPRYLITVTGKKLTVTCSQNMNHEYMSWYRQDPGLGLRQIYYSMNVEVTDKGDVPEGYKVSRKEKRNFPLILESPSPNQTSLYFCASSLRAQGAIEKLFFGSGTQLSVL.

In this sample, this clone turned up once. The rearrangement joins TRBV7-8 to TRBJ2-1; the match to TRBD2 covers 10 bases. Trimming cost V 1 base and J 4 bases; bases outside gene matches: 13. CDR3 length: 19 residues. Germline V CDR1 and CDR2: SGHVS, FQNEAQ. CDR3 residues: CASSLDPRSGGSVYNEQFF. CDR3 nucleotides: TGTGCCAGCAGCTTAGATCCCCGTAGCGGGGGGTCGGTGTACAATGAGCAGTTCTTC.

CDR3 sequence: CASSLVRPTNNEQFF. CDR3 coding DNA: TGCGCCAGCAGCTTGGTGAGACCCACTAACAATGAGCAGTTCTTC. J is TRBJ2-1 and V is TRBV5-1; D gene ambiguous. The length of the CDR3 is 15 residues. The ends were cut back, 0 bases at V and 5 bases at J, with 12 bases in the middle. Per the germline V gene, CDR1 is SGHRS and CDR2 is YFSETQ.

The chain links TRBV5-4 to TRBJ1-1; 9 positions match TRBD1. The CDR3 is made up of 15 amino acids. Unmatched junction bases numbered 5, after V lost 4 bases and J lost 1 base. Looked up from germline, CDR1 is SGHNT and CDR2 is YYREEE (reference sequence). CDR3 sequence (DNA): TGTGCCAGCAGCATCCGGGGACAGGGGAACACTGAAGCTTTCTTT. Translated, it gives CASSIRGQGNTEAFF.

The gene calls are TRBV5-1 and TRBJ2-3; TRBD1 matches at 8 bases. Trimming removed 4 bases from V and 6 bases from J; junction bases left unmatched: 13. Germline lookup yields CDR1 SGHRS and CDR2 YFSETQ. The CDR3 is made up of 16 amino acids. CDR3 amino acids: CASSIGPGQGFDTQYF. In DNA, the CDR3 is TGCGCCAGCAGCATTGGCCCAGGACAGGGTTTCGATACGCAGTATTTT.

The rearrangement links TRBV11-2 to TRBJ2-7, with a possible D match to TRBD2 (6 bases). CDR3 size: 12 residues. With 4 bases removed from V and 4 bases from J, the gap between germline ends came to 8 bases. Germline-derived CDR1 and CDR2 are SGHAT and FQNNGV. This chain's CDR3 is CASSSAGYEQYF. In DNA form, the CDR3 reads TGTGCCAGCAGCTCAGCGGGTTACGAGCAGTACTTC.

The CDR3 region has the DNA TGTGCCAGCAGTTCAGGACTAGCGGGGAAGTTCTTC. This encodes CASSSGLAGKFF. This chain connects TRBV27 to TRBJ2-1; TRBD2 matches 12 bases. V lost 4 bases, J lost 14 bases, and 3 bases stayed unmatched. The germline CDR1 and CDR2 sequences are MNHEY and SMNVEV (reference sequence). This CDR3 spans 12 amino acids.

CDR3 DNA sequence: TGTGCCAGCAGCGGGCGCCAGTCCGGGGATGGGGAGCAGTTCTTC. The encoded protein is CASSGRQSGDGEQFF. The chain recombines TRBV11-3 with TRBJ2-1; D is perhaps TRBD2 (5 bases). Trimming removed 5 bases at V and 10 bases at J, with 21 bases between. Germline lookup yields CDR1 SGHNT and CDR2 YENEEA. The CDR3 is made up of 15 amino acids.